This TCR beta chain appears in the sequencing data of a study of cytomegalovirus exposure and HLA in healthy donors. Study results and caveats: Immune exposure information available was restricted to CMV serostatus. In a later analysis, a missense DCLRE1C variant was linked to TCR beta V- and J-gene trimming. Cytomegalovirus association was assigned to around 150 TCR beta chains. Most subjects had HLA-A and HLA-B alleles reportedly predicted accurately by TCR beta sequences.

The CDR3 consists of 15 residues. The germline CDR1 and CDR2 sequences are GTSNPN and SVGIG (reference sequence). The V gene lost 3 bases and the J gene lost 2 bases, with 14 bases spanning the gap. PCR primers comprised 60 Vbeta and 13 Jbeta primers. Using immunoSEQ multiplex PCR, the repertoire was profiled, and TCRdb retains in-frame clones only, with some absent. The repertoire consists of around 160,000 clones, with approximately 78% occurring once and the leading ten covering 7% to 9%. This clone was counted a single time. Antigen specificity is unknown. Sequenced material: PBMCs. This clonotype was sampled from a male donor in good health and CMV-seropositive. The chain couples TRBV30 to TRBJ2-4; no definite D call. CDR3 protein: CAWSPFKEPKNIQYF. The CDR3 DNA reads TGTGCCTGGAGCCCCTTCAAGGAGCCCAAAAACATTCAGTACTTC.